The TCR beta chain under discussion was sequenced for a study of cytomegalovirus exposure and HLA in healthy donors. Looking at the study overall: Later analysis reported that the approximately 120 validation repertoires shared the platform of the roughly 630 first-cohort repertoires.

The donors were part of the 120-subject validation cohort, which stood apart from the roughly 670-subject first cohort. With respect to this clone: Its antigen is not identified.

The CDR3 has 14 amino acids. V was pared by 8 bases and J by 1 base, with 3 bases of the junction left unmatched. CDR1 is MDHEN, CDR2 SYDVKM, per germline. The assay was immunoSEQ multiplex PCR, and TCRdb's table has in-frame clones only and misses some. In the table there are 250,000 or so clones, about 90% of which are singletons. Study results and caveats: The study listed some 160 cytomegalovirus-associated TCR beta chains. In vitro testing confirmed a few CMV-associated chains as specific for CMV antigens.

The chain joins TRBV28 to TRBJ2-3; 10 positions match TRBD2. Sequenced input: PBMCs. The TCR sequence derives from a woman aged 18-29 years in good health and CMV-seronegative. CDR3 bases: TGTGCCAGCGCCGGGACTAGCGGCACAGATACGCAGTATTTT. Protein: CASAGTSGTDTQYF.